One sample yielded the 31 T cell receptor beta chains listed below, sequenced in a study of blood T cell repertoires in COVID-19. Data came from immunoSEQ multiplex PCR; TCRdb stores just in-frame clones and leaves some out. The sample lists approximately 140,000 clones, roughly 80% occurring once. Sequenced sample: peripheral blood. The source is a human donor with acute or convalescent COVID-19. The donor label of this sample is uncertain.

The V call is TRBV19, the J call TRBJ1-2; no clear D gene. CDR1 is LNHDA and CDR2 is SQIVND in the germline V gene (reference sequence). The CDR3 loop spans 14 amino acids. Trimming took off 5 bases at V and 0 bases at J, with 10 bases between the two ends. The CDR3 DNA is TGTGCCAGTAGTCCCGCCGTAGCTAACTATGGCTACACCTTC. Its translation: CASSPAVANYGYTF. Full variable domain (remainder filled in from reference TRBV19 and TRBJ1-2): DGGITQSPKYLFRKEGQNVTLSCEQNLNHDAMYWYRQDPGQGLRLIYYSQIVNDFQKGDIAEGYSVSREKKESFPLTVTSAQKNPTAFYLCASSPAVANYGYTFGSGTRLTVV.

V gene TRBV5-6 combines with J gene TRBJ1-2, with D uncertain. The CDR3 loop spans 13 amino acids. Per germline, CDR1 SGHDT and CDR2 YYEEEE. The V gene lost 2 bases and the J gene lost 4 bases, with 9 bases spanning the gap. The CDR3 protein is CASSLNSRYGYTF. CDR3 DNA: TGTGCCAGCAGCTTAAACAGCCGCTATGGCTACACCTTC. The entire variable domain, with the rest obtained from reference TRBV5-6 and TRBJ1-2, is as follows: DAGVTQSPTHLIKTRGQQVTLRCSPKSGHDTVSWYQQALGQGPQFIFQYYEEEERQRGNFPDRFSGHQFPNYSSELNVNALLLGDSALYLCASSLNSRYGYTFGSGTRLTVV.

This sequence joins TRBV6-5 and TRBJ1-2; D is perhaps TRBD1 (5 bases). The V and J ends lost 5 bases and 1 base respectively, with 14 bases between them. This CDR3 contains 15 residues. CDR1 is MNHEY and CDR2 is SVGAGI in the germline V gene. Written as DNA, the CDR3 is TGTGCCAGCAGTCTATACCCAGACAGTAACTATGGCTACACCTTC. Its translation is CASSLYPDSNYGYTF.

The chain uses TRBV23-1 and TRBJ1-5; 7 bases are a match to TRBD1. TRBV23-1 is known as an ORF, though its function is uncertain. The CDR3 is 15 residues long. Germline trimming cut 7 bases from V and 1 base from J; bases unmatched to any gene: 7. CDR3 nucleotide sequence: TGCGCCAGCAACCCGGGACAGTTGAGCAATCAGCCCCAGCATTTT. The encoded protein is CASNPGQLSNQPQHF.

The V call is TRBV2, the J call TRBJ2-5; TRBD2 might be the D (6 bases). Trimming removed 7 bases at V and 1 base at J, with 10 bases between. The CDR3 sequence is 13 residues long. Germline CDR1 and CDR2: SNHLY and FYNNEI. The CDR3 spells CASTAGIQETQYF. The CDR3 DNA reads as TGTGCCAGCACGGCGGGGATCCAAGAGACCCAGTACTTC. The whole variable domain, filled in from reference TRBV2 and TRBJ2-5, reads EPEVTQTPSHQVTQMGQEVILRCVPISNHLYFYWYRQILGQKVEFLVSFYNNEISEKSEIFDDQFSVERPDGSNFTLKIRSTKLEDSAMYFCASTAGIQETQYFGPGTRLLVL.

In its sample, this clone was seen a few times. J is TRBJ1-2 and V is TRBV3-1 (or the pseudogene TRBV3-2), with D maybe TRBD1 (6 bases). Germline V CDR1 and CDR2: LGHDT, YNNKEL (reference sequence). The CDR3 extends over 15 amino acids. Deletions cut 0 bases from V and 5 bases from J, with 13 bases between. CDR3 coding DNA: TGTGCCAGCAGCCAAGAAATCAGGGGAGGGTATGGCTACACCTTC. Its protein is CASSQEIRGGYGYTF.

In nucleotides, the CDR3 is TGTGCCAGCAGTCTGAGACAGGTGGGCGGCTACACCTTC. Translated, it gives CASSLRQVGGYTF. The V gene is TRBV27, the J gene TRBJ1-2; perhaps TRBD1 as D (6 bases). Germline CDR1 reads MNHEY; CDR2 reads SMNVEV (reference sequence). CDR3 length: 13 residues. Trimming cost V 5 bases and J 8 bases, with 15 bases left between them.

This sequence joins TRBV5-1 and TRBJ2-1, with D maybe TRBD2 (6 bases). Per germline, CDR1 SGHRS and CDR2 YFSETQ. The CDR3 is 17 amino acids. V lost 4 bases and J lost 4, with 21 bases in between. The CDR3, as DNA: TGCGCCAGCAGCCGCGATTTCGGGGACTTCACTTACAATGAGCAGTTCTTC. Amino acid sequence: CASSRDFGDFTYNEQFF.

V and J are TRBV9 and TRBJ1-2; D gene unclear. The CDR3 loop spans 15 amino acids. Germline V gives CDR1 SGDLS, CDR2 YYNGEE. V was clipped by 3 bases and J by 1 base, with 13 bases between them. The CDR3 DNA is TGTGCCAGCAGCGGAGGTGGGTCGGGTAACTATGGCTACACCTTC. Translated: CASSGGGSGNYGYTF.

This chain uses TRBV4-1 with TRBJ2-3, with D unclear. CDR1 MGHRA and CDR2 YSYEKL come from the germline V gene. This CDR3 contains 15 residues. The ends were cut back, 0 bases at V and 4 bases at J, with 11 bases in the middle. This CDR3 is CASSQDNLRADTQYF. The CDR3 DNA follows: TGCGCCAGCAGCCAAGACAACTTACGGGCAGATACGCAGTATTTT.

This clone was observed a single time. This rearrangement joins TRBV4-1 to TRBJ1-5; the D is unclear. This CDR3 is 16 amino acids long. V was shortened by 0 bases and J by 4 bases, with 13 bases between the two germline ends. The germline V gene has CDR1 MGHRA and CDR2 YSYEKL. The CDR3 loop is CASSQEYNSGNQPQHF. The DNA of the CDR3 is TGCGCCAGCAGCCAAGAATACAACAGCGGAAATCAGCCCCAGCATTTT.

The CDR3 loop reads CATSEYSRGNEQFF. CDR3 bases: TGTGCCACCAGTGAATATTCTAGAGGGAATGAGCAGTTCTTC. The chain employs TRBV24-1 and TRBJ2-1; perhaps TRBD2 as D (5 bases). V lost 4 bases and J lost 7, with 13 bases in between. Looked up from germline, CDR1 is KGHDR and CDR2 is SFDVKD. The CDR3 consists of 14 residues.

The V gene is TRBV24-1, the J gene TRBJ2-3; 7 nucleotides agree with TRBD1. The CDR3 sequence is 13 residues long. V was clipped by 6 bases and J by 5 bases; unmatched bases: 4. CDR1 KGHDR and CDR2 SFDVKD come from the germline V gene. The CDR3 region has the DNA TGTGCCACCAGTCTTCCAGGGGGAGATACGCAGTATTTT. Translating it yields CATSLPGGDTQYF.

The chain links TRBV19 to TRBJ2-7, with a possible D match to TRBD1 (5 bases). Germline V gives CDR1 LNHDA, CDR2 SQIVND (reference sequence). V gave up 7 bases and J gave up 0 bases, with 19 bases separating them. The CDR3 length is 16 residues. DNA of the CDR3: TGTGCCAGTAACCACCCCGGACACTGGAGCTCCTACGAGCAGTACGTC. Translation gives CASNHPGHWSSYEQYV.

This chain joins TRBV9 and TRBJ1-1; perhaps TRBD1 as D (5 bases). This CDR3 contains 13 residues. Germline CDR1 and CDR2: SGDLS and YYNGEE. V lost 4 bases, J lost 5 bases, and 12 bases lay in between. The CDR3 spells CASSSREETEAFF. CDR3 DNA: TGTGCCAGCAGCTCCAGGGAAGAGACTGAAGCTTTCTTT.

This chain joins TRBV10-1 and TRBJ1-6; D unclear. The CDR3 runs 18 residues. Germline CDR1 is WNHNN and CDR2 is SYGVQD (reference sequence). The ends were cut back, 6 bases at V and 0 bases at J, with 18 bases in the middle. The CDR3 nucleotides read TGCGCCAGCAGGGAGCCAAGAAGCGAAAGCTCCTATAATTCACCCCTCCACTTT. This sequence encodes CASREPRSESSYNSPLHF.

This chain links TRBV5-1 with TRBJ2-5; tentatively, D is TRBD2 (7 bases). CDR3 length equals 17 residues. Trimming took off 4 bases at V and 2 bases at J, with 21 bases between the two ends. The germline V gene has CDR1 SGHRS and CDR2 YFSETQ. CDR3 protein: CASSLGAGAPPQETQYF. The CDR3 coding sequence is TGCGCCAGCAGCCTCGGGGCGGGGGCACCACCACAAGAGACCCAGTACTTC.

V usage is TRBV19 and J usage is TRBJ1-2; D is possibly TRBD1 (5 bases). The CDR3 is 12 amino acids. The germline V gene has CDR1 LNHDA and CDR2 SQIVND (reference sequence). Trimming removed 7 bases at V and 2 bases at J, with 8 bases between. The CDR3 coding sequence is TGTGCCAGTAAGTCAGGGAACTATGGCTACACCTTC. Translated: CASKSGNYGYTF.

V gene TRBV6-5 combines with J gene TRBJ2-7; 7 positions match TRBD1. Germline V CDR1 and CDR2: MNHEY, SVGAGI. J gave up 3 bases and V 6 bases, and 11 bases lay outside the gene matches. The CDR3 length is 15 residues. CDR3 nucleotide sequence: TGTGCCAGCAGCCCCACCGGGACAGCGAACTACGAGCAGTACTTC. Amino acid sequence: CASSPTGTANYEQYF.

The J gene is TRBJ1-6, the V gene TRBV11-2; D is unclear. Trimming removed 5 bases from V and 7 bases from J, with 12 bases in between. From germline, CDR1 is SGHAT and CDR2 FQNNGV. The CDR3 is 14 residues long. This CDR3 is CASSQKVANSPLHF. The CDR3 coding sequence is TGTGCCAGCAGCCAGAAAGTCGCCAATTCACCCCTCCACTTT.

The rearrangement joins TRBV30 to TRBJ1-6; no reliable D call. The CDR3 has 16 amino acids. V dropped 0 bases and J dropped 7 bases, with 16 bases sitting between them. CDR1 is GTSNPN and CDR2 is SVGIG in the germline V gene (reference sequence). The CDR3 spells CAWSVNGLWRNSPLHF. The DNA of the CDR3 is TGTGCCTGGAGTGTAAATGGCCTGTGGCGGAATTCACCCCTCCACTTT.

V gene TRBV5-1 combines with J gene TRBJ1-2; no reliable D call. V dropped 2 bases and J dropped 3 bases, with 8 bases sitting between them. The CDR3 is made up of 13 amino acids. Germline CDR1 reads SGHRS; CDR2 reads YFSETQ. CDR3: CASSFSRDYGYTF. In DNA, the CDR3 is TGCGCCAGCAGCTTTTCGCGGGACTATGGCTACACCTTC. Complete variable domain (other parts from reference TRBV5-1 and TRBJ1-2): KAGVTQTPRYLIKTRGQQVTLSCSPISGHRSVSWYQQTPGQGLQFLFEYFSETQRNKGNFPGRFSGRQFSNSRSEMNVSTLELGDSALYLCASSFSRDYGYTFGSGTRLTVV.

The gene calls are TRBV9 and TRBJ2-2; TRBD2 might be the D (5 bases). V was shortened by 3 bases and J by 5 bases, with 14 bases between the two germline ends. This CDR3 is 15 amino acids long. Germline CDR1 SGDLS, CDR2 YYNGEE. This CDR3 is CASSAPGEGTGELFF. CDR3 coding DNA: TGTGCCAGCAGCGCCCCCGGGGAAGGGACCGGGGAGCTGTTTTTT. Supplemented by reference TRBV9 and TRBJ2-2, the full variable domain reads DSGVTQTPKHLITATGQRVTLRCSPRSGDLSVYWYQQSLDQGLQFLIQYYNGEERAKGNILERFSAQQFPDLHSELNLSSLELGDSALYFCASSAPGEGTGELFFGEGSRLTVL.

The J gene is TRBJ1-4, the V gene TRBV18; no firm D call. The V end was cut by 4 bases, the J end by 8 bases, with 14 bases between. This CDR3 is 14 amino acids long. Germline CDR1 KGHSH, CDR2 LQKENI. The DNA of the CDR3 is TGTGCCAGCTCACTGGGCGCAGGCGAAGAAAAACTGTTTTTT. Translation gives CASSLGAGEEKLFF.

Only a few counts were recorded for this clone. The genes are TRBV7-3 and TRBJ2-2; maybe TRBD2 (6 bases). With 5 bases removed from V and 4 bases from J, the gap between germline ends came to 11 bases. This CDR3 comprises 14 residues. The germline V gene encodes CDR1 SGHTA and CDR2 FQGTGA. Here the CDR3 DNA reads TGTGCCAGCAGCGCGGGGAGTAGCACCGGGGAGCTGTTTTTT. Its translation: CASSAGSSTGELFF.

The V gene is TRBV5-1, the J gene TRBJ2-7, with a tentative D call TRBD2 (5 bases). The ends were cut back, 2 bases at V and 5 bases at J, with 8 bases in the middle. CDR3 length: 12 amino acids. The germline CDR1 and CDR2 sequences are SGHRS and YFSETQ. The CDR3 protein is CASSFYGNEQYF. CDR3 in DNA: TGCGCCAGCAGCTTCTACGGGAACGAGCAGTACTTC.

Written as DNA, the CDR3 is TGTGCCAGTAGCAAGGAGTCTCTCGGGACAGGGGAGTTCTTC. As protein: CASSKESLGTGEFF. The rearrangement joins TRBV19 to TRBJ2-1, with 10 bases that match TRBD1. The CDR3 has 14 amino acids. V lost 6 bases and J lost 14; bases outside the gene matches: 13. Germline values: CDR1 LNHDA, CDR2 SQIVND (reference sequence).

The chain recombines TRBV2 with TRBJ2-1; D perhaps matches TRBD2 (5 bases). Trimming took off 9 bases at V and 7 bases at J, with 13 bases between the two ends. The length of the CDR3 is 12 residues. Germline loops: CDR1 SNHLY, CDR2 FYNNEI. CDR3 protein: CARALSVNEQFF. CDR3 DNA sequence: TGTGCCAGAGCCCTTAGCGTTAATGAGCAGTTCTTC. Looking up the rest from reference TRBV2 and TRBJ2-1 gives the full variable domain: EPEVTQTPSHQVTQMGQEVILRCVPISNHLYFYWYRQILGQKVEFLVSFYNNEISEKSEIFDDQFSVERPDGSNFTLKIRSTKLEDSAMYFCARALSVNEQFFGPGTRLTVL.

The table lists this clone with a count of one. The rearrangement joins TRBV13 to TRBJ1-2; D is unclear. The V gene lost 2 bases and the J gene lost 5 bases, with 9 bases spanning the gap. The CDR3 covers 13 residues. CDR1 and CDR2 from the germline V gene are PRHDT and FYEKMQ (reference sequence). CDR3 region: CASSLIQQYGYTF. The CDR3, as DNA: TGTGCCAGCAGCTTAATTCAACAGTATGGCTACACCTTC.

The chain links TRBV30 to TRBJ1-2; unclear D gene. The CDR3 has 14 amino acids. V was trimmed by 2 bases and J by 1 base, leaving 11 bases between them. From germline, CDR1 is GTSNPN and CDR2 SVGIG (reference sequence). DNA for the CDR3: TGTGCCTGGAGTACCCAAAGCGGTAACTATGGCTACACCTTC. It encodes CAWSTQSGNYGYTF.

This sequence joins TRBV6-5 and TRBJ2-1; 8 bases fit TRBD1. The CDR3 contains 15 residues. V lost 5 bases and J lost 4; bases outside the gene matches: 7. Germline assignment: CDR1 MNHEY and CDR2 SVGAGI. The DNA of the CDR3 is TGTGCCAGCAGTCCGGGACAGGCCCATTACAATGAGCAGTTCTTC. Protein: CASSPGQAHYNEQFF.